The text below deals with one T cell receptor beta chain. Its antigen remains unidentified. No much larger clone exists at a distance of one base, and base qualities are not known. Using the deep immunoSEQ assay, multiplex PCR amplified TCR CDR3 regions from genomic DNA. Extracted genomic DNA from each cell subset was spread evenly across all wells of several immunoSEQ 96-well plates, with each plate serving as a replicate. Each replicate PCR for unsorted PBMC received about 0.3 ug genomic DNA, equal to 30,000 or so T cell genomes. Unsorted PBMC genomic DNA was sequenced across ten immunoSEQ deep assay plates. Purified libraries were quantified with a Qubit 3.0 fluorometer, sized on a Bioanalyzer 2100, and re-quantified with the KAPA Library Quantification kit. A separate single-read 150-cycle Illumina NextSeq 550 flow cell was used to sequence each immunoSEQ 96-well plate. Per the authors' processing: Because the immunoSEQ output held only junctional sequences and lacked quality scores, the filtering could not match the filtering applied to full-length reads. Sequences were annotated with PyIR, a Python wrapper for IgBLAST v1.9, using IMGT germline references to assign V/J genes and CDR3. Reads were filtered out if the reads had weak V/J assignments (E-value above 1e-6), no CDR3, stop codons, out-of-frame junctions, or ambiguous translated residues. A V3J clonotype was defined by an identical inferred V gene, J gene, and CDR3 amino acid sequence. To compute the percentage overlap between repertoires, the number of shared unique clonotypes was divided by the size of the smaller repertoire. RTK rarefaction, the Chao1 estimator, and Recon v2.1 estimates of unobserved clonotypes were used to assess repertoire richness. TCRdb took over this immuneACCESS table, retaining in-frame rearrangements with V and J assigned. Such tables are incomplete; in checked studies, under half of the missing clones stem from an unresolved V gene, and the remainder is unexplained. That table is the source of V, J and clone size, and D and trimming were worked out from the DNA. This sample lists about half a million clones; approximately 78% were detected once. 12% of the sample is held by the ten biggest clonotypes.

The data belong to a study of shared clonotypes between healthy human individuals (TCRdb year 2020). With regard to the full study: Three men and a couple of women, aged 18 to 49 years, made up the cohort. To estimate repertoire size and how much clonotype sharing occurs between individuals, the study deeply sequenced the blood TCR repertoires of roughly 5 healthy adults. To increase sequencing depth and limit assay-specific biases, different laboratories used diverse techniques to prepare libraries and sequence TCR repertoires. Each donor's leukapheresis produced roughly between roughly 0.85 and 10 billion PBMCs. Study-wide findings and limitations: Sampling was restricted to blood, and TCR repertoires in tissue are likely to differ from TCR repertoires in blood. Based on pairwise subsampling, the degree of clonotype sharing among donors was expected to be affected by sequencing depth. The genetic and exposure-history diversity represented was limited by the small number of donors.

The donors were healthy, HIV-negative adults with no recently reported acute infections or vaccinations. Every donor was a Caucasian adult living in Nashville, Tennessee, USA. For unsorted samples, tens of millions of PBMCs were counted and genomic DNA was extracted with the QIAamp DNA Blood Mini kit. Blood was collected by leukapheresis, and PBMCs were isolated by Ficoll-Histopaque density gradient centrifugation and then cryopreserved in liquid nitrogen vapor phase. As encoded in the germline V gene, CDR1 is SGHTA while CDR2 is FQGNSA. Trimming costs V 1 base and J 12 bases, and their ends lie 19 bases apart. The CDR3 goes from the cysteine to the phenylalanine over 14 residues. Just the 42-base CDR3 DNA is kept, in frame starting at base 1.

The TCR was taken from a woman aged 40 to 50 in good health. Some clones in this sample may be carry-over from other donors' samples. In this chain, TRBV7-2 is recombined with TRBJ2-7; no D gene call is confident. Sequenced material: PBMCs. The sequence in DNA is TGTGCCAGCAGCTTAGGGGATCCCGCTCATCCGAGGTACTTC. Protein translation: CASSLGDPAHPRYF.